The subject of this entry is one T cell receptor (beta chain). TCRdb analysed the 5' RACE reads with MiXCR anew, one entry per CDR3 protein. This sample yields 750,000 to 950,000 distinct CDR3 sequences, of which around an eighth are seen a single time; 1.5% to 2% belongs to the top ten. These data belong to a study of identical twins. Germline CDR1 and CDR2: SGHRS and YFSETQ. The CDR3 runs to 13 residues. V gave up 3 bases and J gave up 2 bases, with 9 bases separating them. This sample was also put to use in a study of yellow fever vaccine responses in identical twins.

The sequenced sample was PBMCs. The TCR originated in a young woman in good health. J is TRBJ2-7 and V is TRBV5-1; D remains unclear. The CDR3 DNA sequence: TGCGCCAGCAGCTACACGTCCCCCTACGAGCAGTACTTC. Amino acid sequence: CASSYTSPYEQYF.